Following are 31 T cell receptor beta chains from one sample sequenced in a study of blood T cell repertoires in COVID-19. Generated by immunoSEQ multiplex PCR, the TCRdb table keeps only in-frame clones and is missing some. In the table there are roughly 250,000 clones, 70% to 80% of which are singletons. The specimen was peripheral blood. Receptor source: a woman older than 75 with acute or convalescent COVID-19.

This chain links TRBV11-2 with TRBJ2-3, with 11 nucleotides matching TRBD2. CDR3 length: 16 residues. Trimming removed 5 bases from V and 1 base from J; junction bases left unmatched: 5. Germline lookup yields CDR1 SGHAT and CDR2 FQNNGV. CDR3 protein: CASSPQLAGGTDTQYF. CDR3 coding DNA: TGTGCCAGCAGCCCGCAACTAGCGGGAGGCACAGATACGCAGTATTTT.

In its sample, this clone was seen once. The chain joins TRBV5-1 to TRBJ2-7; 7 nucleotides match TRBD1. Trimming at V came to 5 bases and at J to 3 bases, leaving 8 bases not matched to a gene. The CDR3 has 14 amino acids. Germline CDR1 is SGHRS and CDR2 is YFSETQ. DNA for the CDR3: TGCGCCAGCAGACCCGACAGGGTAGGCTACGAGCAGTACTTC. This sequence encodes CASRPDRVGYEQYF.

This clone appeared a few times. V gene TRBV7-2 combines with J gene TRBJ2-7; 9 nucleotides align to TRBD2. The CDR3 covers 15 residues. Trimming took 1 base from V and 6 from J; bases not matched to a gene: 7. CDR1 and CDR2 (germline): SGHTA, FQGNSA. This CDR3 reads CASSLGISGSSEQYF. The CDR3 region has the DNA TGTGCCAGCAGCTTAGGAATTAGCGGGAGCTCCGAGCAGTACTTC.

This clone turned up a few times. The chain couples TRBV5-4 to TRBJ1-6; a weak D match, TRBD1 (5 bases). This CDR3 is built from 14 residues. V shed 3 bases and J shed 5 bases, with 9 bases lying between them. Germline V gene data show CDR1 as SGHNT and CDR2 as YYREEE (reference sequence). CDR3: CASSSQGHNSPLHF. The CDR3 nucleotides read TGTGCCAGCAGCTCGCAGGGCCATAATTCACCCCTCCACTTT.

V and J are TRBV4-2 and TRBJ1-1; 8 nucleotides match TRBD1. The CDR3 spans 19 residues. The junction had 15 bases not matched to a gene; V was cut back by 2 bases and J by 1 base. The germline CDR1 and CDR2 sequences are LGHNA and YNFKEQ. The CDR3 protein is CASSQFEGAGGHGNTEAFF. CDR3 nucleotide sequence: TGTGCCAGCAGCCAATTTGAAGGGGCAGGGGGCCATGGGAACACTGAAGCTTTCTTT.

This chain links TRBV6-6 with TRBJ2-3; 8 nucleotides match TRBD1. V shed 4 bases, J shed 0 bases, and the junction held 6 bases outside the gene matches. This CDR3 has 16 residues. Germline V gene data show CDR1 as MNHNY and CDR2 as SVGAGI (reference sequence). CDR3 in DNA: TGTGCCAGCAGTTCCCTAGACAGGGGCAGCACAGATACGCAGTATTTT. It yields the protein CASSSLDRGSTDTQYF.

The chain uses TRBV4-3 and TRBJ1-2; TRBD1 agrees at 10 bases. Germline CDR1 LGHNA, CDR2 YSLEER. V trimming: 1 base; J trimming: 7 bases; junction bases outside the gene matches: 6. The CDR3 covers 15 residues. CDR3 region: CASSQGRWTGGGYTF. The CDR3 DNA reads TGCGCCAGCAGCCAAGGCCGATGGACAGGGGGTGGCTACACCTTC.

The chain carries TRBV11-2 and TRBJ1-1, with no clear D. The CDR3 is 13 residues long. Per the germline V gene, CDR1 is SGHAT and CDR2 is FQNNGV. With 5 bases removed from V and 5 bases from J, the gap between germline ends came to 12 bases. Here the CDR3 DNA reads TGTGCCAGCAGCCCCCAACTAAGGACTGAAGCTTTCTTT. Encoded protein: CASSPQLRTEAFF.

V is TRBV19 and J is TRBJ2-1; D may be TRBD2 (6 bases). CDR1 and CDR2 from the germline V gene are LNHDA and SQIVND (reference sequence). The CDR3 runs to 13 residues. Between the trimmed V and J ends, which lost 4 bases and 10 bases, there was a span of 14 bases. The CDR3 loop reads CASSTLTAGEQFF. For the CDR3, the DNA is TGTGCCAGTAGTACCCTGACGGCGGGGGAGCAGTTCTTC.

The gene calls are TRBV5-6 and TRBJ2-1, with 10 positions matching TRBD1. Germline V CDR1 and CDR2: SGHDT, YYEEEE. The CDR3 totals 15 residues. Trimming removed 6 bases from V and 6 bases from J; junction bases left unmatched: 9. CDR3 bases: TGTGCCAGCAACCCCGGGACAGGGGCGACCAATGAGCAGTTCTTC. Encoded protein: CASNPGTGATNEQFF. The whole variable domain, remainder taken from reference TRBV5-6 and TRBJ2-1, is DAGVTQSPTHLIKTRGQQVTLRCSPKSGHDTVSWYQQALGQGPQFIFQYYEEEERQRGNFPDRFSGHQFPNYSSELNVNALLLGDSALYLCASNPGTGATNEQFFGPGTRLTVL.

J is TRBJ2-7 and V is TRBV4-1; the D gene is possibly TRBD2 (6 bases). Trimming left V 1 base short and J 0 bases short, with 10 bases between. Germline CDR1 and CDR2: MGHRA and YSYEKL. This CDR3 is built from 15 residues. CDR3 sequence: CASSQVAVSSYEQYF. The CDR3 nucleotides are TGCGCCAGCAGCCAAGTAGCGGTGAGCTCCTACGAGCAGTACTTC.

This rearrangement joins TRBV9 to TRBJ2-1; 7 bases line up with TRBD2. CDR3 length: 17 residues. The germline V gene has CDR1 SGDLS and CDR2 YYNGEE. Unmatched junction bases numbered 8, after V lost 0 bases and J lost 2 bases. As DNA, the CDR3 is TGTGCCAGCAGCGTAGGAGGCGGGAGAGGCCCCTACAATGAGCAGTTCTTC. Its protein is CASSVGGGRGPYNEQFF.

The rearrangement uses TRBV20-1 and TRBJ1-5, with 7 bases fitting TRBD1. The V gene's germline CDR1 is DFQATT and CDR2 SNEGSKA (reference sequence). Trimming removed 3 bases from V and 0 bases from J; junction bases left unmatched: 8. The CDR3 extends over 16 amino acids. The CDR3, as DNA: TGCAGTGCTAGTTCGACAGGGAGGACTAGCAATCAGCCCCAGCATTTT. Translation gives CSASSTGRTSNQPQHF.

The CDR3 region has the DNA TGTGCCAGCAGGAGACCTGTCGACAGGGGGTATGGCTACACCTTC. Translating it yields CASRRPVDRGYGYTF. The chain employs TRBV2 and TRBJ1-2, with 9 bases that match TRBD1. CDR3 length: 15 residues. The germline V gene encodes CDR1 SNHLY and CDR2 FYNNEI. Germline trimming cut 6 bases from V and 5 bases from J; bases unmatched to any gene: 10.

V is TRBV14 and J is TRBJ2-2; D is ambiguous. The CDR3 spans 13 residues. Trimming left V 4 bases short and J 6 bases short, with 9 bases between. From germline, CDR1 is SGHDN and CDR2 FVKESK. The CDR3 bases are TGTGCCAGCAGCCCCAATCTAGCCGGGGAGCTGTTTTTT. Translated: CASSPNLAGELFF.

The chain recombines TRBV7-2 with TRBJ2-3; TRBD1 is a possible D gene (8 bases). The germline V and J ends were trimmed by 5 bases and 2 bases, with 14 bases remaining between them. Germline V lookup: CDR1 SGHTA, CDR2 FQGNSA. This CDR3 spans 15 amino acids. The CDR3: CASSVQGGYTDTQYF. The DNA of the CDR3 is TGTGCCAGCAGCGTACAGGGGGGGTACACAGATACGCAGTATTTT.

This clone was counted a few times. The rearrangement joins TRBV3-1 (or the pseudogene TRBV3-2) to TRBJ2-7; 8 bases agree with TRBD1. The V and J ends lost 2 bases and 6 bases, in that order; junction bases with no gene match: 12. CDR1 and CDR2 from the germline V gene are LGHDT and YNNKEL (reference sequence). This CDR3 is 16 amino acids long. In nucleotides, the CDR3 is TGTGCCAGCAGCCAATCAAAAGGCAGGGGGCAAGGCGAGCAGTACTTC. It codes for CASSQSKGRGQGEQYF.

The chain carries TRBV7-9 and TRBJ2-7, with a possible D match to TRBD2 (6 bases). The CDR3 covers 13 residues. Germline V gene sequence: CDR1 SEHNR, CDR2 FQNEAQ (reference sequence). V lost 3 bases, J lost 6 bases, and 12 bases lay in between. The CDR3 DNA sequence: TGTGCCAGCAGCTTGGCTGGGACTTCCGAGCAGTACTTC. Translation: CASSLAGTSEQYF.

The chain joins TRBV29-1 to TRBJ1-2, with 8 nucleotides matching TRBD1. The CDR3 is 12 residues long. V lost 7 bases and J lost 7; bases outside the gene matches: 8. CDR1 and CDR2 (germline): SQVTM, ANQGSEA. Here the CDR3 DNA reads TGCAGCGGGGGACAGGAGTACGGTGGCTACACCTTC. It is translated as CSGGQEYGGYTF. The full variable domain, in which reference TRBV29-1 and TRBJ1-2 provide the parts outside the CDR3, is SAVISQKPSRDICQRGTSLTIQCQVDSQVTMMFWYRQQPGQSLTLIATANQGSEATYESGFVIDKFPISRPNLTFSTLTVSNMSPEDSSIYLCSGGQEYGGYTFGSGTRLTVV.

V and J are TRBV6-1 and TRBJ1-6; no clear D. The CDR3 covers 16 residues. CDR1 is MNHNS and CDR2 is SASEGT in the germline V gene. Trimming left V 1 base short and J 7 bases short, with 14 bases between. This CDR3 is CASSEVPAGKNSPLHF. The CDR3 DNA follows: TGTGCCAGCAGTGAAGTACCGGCAGGCAAAAATTCACCCCTCCACTTT.

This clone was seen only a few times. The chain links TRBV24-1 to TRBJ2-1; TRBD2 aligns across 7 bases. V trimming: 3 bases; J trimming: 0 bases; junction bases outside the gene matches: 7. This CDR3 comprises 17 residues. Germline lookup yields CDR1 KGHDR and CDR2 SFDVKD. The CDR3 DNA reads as TGTGCCACCAGTGATCCCCTAGCGGCGAGCTCCTACAATGAGCAGTTCTTC. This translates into CATSDPLAASSYNEQFF.

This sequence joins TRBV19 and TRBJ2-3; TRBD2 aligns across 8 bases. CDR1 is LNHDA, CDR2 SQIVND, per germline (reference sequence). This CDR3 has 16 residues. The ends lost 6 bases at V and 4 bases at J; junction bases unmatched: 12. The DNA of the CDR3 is TGTGCCAGTAGCTTTCGGGGGGGCCTAGGGTCAGATACGCAGTATTTT. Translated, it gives CASSFRGGLGSDTQYF.

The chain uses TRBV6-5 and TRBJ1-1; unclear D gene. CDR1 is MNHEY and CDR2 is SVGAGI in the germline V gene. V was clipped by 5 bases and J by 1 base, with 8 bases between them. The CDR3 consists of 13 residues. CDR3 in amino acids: CASSTSQNTEAFF. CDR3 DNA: TGTGCCAGCAGTACCTCACAGAACACTGAAGCTTTCTTT.

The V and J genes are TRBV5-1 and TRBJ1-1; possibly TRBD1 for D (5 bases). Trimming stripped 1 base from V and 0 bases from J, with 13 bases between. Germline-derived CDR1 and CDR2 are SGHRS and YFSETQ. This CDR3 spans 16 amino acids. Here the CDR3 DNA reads TGCGCCAGCAGCTTGCAGGGACTGACGATGAACACTGAAGCTTTCTTT. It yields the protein CASSLQGLTMNTEAFF.

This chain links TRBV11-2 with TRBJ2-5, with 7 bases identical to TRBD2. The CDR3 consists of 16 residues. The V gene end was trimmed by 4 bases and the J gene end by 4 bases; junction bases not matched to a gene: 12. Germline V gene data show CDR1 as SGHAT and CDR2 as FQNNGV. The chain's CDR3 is CASSSIWGGKGETQYF. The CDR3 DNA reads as TGTGCCAGCAGCTCCATTTGGGGGGGGAAGGGAGAGACCCAGTACTTC. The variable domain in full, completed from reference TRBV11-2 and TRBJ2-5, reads EAGVAQSPRYKIIEKRQSVAFWCNPISGHATLYWYQQILGQGPKLLIQFQNNGVVDDSQLPKDRFSAERLKGVDSTLKIQPAKLEDSAVYLCASSSIWGGKGETQYFGPGTRLLVL.

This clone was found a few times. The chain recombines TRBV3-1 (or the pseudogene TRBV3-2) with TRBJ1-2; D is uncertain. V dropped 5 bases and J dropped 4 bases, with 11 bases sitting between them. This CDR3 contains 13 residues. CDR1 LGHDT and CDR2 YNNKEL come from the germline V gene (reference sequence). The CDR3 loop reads CASSLGVGYGYTF. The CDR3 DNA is TGTGCCAGCAGCTTAGGAGTCGGCTATGGCTACACCTTC.

The chain's CDR3 is CASSLKGGYSGNTIYF. DNA of the CDR3: TGTGCCAGCAGTTTGAAGGGAGGGTACTCTGGAAACACCATATATTTT. The genes are TRBV27 and TRBJ1-3; D is ambiguous. CDR1 and CDR2 from the germline V gene are MNHEY and SMNVEV (reference sequence). CDR3 length: 16 residues. Trimming shortened V by 3 bases and J by 0 bases, and 12 bases separated the two germline ends.

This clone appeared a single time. CDR3 protein: CASSLGTANYGYTF. CDR3 in DNA: TGTGCCAGCAGTTTAGGCACAGCTAACTATGGCTACACCTTC. This rearrangement joins TRBV28 to TRBJ1-2; no firm D call. CDR1 is MDHEN and CDR2 is SYDVKM in the germline V gene. The CDR3 length is 14 residues. V was cut by 2 bases and J by 0 bases, with 7 bases left in between.

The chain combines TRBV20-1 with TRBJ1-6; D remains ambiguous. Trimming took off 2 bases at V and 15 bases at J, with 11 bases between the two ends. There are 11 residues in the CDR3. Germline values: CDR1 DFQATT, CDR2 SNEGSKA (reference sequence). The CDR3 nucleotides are TGCAGTGCTAGAAGCACCCTCCTCCTCCACTTT. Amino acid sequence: CSARSTLLLHF.

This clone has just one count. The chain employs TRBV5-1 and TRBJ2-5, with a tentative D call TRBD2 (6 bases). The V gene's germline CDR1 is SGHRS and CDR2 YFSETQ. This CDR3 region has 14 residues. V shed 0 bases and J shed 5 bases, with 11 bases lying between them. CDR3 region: CASSLARAGETQYF. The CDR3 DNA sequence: TGCGCCAGCAGCTTGGCCAGGGCGGGGGAGACCCAGTACTTC.

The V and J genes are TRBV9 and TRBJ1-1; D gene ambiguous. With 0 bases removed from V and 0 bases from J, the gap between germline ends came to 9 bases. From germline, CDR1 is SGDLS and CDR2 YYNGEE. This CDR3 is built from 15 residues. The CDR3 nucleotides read TGTGCCAGCAGCGTAGGTCCGGGGATGAACACTGAAGCTTTCTTT. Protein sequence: CASSVGPGMNTEAFF.